This T cell receptor (beta chain) was found in a study of shared clonotypes between healthy human individuals. The wider study: Three plates were used per donor for CD4 naive, three for CD4 memory, two for CD8 naive and one for CD8 memory.

A note on this clone: Its antigen is unknown. This same CDR3 is encoded by further DNA sequences in the sample.

Points from the study as a whole: Of the naive CD4 clonotypes, around 5% were shared across a few donors. Non-shared clonotypes displayed generation probabilities falling below those of clonotypes present in all four donors. It was the few donors that limited the genetic and exposure-history diversity represented.

This CDR3 region has 14 residues. CDR1 is GTSNPN, CDR2 SVGIG, per germline (reference sequence). The V gene end was trimmed by 3 bases and the J gene end by 1 base; junction bases not matched to a gene: 1. Profiled with immunoSEQ multiplex PCR; TCRdb holds only in-frame clones, not every one. The sample lists over a million clones, around 74% occurring once. The sample consisted of memory CD4+ T cells sorted from blood. Subset of the sample: CD45RA-negative fraction. The chain combines TRBV30 with TRBJ2-2; 8 bases map to TRBD2. The sequence came from a young man in good health. The CDR3: CAWRSGGNTGELFF. CDR3 coding DNA: TGTGCCTGGAGAAGCGGGGGGAACACCGGGGAGCTGTTTTTT.